These 20 T cell receptor beta chains originate from one sample sequenced in a study of blood T cell repertoires in COVID-19. Sequencing was performed with immunoSEQ multiplex PCR; in TCRdb, only in-frame clones are kept and a portion is missing. The sample gives under 200,000 clones, around 86% of which show up once; 3% to 4% is in the top ten. Material for sequencing was peripheral blood. The receptors here all came from a man between 65 and 79 years old with acute or convalescent COVID-19.

This chain links TRBV27 with TRBJ1-5, with a possible D match to TRBD1 (5 bases). Trimming removed 7 bases at V and 9 bases at J, with 19 bases between. The CDR3 sequence is 14 residues long. Germline V lookup: CDR1 MNHEY, CDR2 SMNVEV (reference sequence). CDR3 sequence (DNA): TGTGCCAGCATCACAGATCAGGGCCCGGGGCCCCAGCATTTT. Amino acids: CASITDQGPGPQHF.

The chain combines TRBV27 with TRBJ2-5, with 7 bases fitting TRBD2. J gave up 5 bases and V 5 bases, and 11 bases lay outside the gene matches. CDR3 length equals 15 residues. In germline, CDR1 is MNHEY, CDR2 SMNVEV (reference sequence). The DNA for the CDR3 is TGTGCCAGCAGTCCCACCCCCGGGGGAGGGGAGACCCAGTACTTC. Translating it yields CASSPTPGGGETQYF.

The sample holds a few counts of this clone. The gene calls are TRBV28 and TRBJ1-4, with TRBD1 identical over 7 bases. The CDR3 has 15 amino acids. V shed 5 bases, J shed 7 bases, and the junction held 10 bases outside the gene matches. Germline values: CDR1 MDHEN, CDR2 SYDVKM. CDR3 in amino acids: CASSPTGAGGEKLFF. In DNA form, the CDR3 reads TGTGCCAGCAGTCCTACAGGGGCCGGGGGTGAAAAACTGTTTTTT.

The chain has TRBV2 and TRBJ1-3; no reliable D call. V lost 6 bases and J lost 1, with 16 bases in between. The CDR3 loop spans 16 amino acids. Germline lookup yields CDR1 SNHLY and CDR2 FYNNEI. CDR3 in DNA: TGTGCCAGCAGACTAGACGGTGAGGGTTCTGGAAACACCATATATTTT. Translation gives CASRLDGEGSGNTIYF. The entire variable domain, with the rest obtained from reference TRBV2 and TRBJ1-3, is as follows: EPEVTQTPSHQVTQMGQEVILRCVPISNHLYFYWYRQILGQKVEFLVSFYNNEISEKSEIFDDQFSVERPDGSNFTLKIRSTKLEDSAMYFCASRLDGEGSGNTIYFGEGSWLTVV.

The genes are TRBV5-4 and TRBJ1-2; D gene ambiguous. Trimming took off 3 bases at V and 8 bases at J, with 17 bases between the two ends. CDR3 length: 14 amino acids. Germline CDR1 reads SGHNT; CDR2 reads YYREEE (reference sequence). This CDR3 reads CASSWKGGNGGYTF. CDR3 sequence (DNA): TGTGCCAGCAGCTGGAAGGGAGGGAATGGGGGCTACACCTTC.

The rearrangement links TRBV15 to TRBJ1-4; possibly TRBD1 for D (6 bases). CDR1 LNHNV and CDR2 YYDKDF come from the germline V gene (reference sequence). This CDR3 has 14 residues. Trimming removed 9 bases at V and 4 bases at J, with 15 bases between. CDR3 amino acids: CATKRGTDNEKLFF. CDR3 nucleotide sequence: TGTGCCACGAAGAGGGGGACCGATAATGAAAAACTGTTTTTT.

The CDR3 DNA follows: TGTGCCAGCAGCGGGACAGGGTCGCTATCCTACGAGCAGTACTTC. It encodes CASSGTGSLSYEQYF. The V call is TRBV5-6, the J call TRBJ2-7, with 9 positions matching TRBD1. The CDR3 sequence is 15 residues long. CDR1 is SGHDT, CDR2 YYEEEE, per germline. V was pared by 4 bases and J by 1 base, with 6 bases of the junction left unmatched.

In the case of this clone: A much larger clone sits a single nucleotide away, making a read error possible. The genes are TRBV28 and TRBJ1-5; D is ambiguous. CDR3 size: 12 residues. Germline V gene data show CDR1 as MDHEN and CDR2 as SYDVKM. The V and J ends lost 4 bases and 6 bases respectively, with 7 bases between them. In DNA form, the CDR3 reads TGTGCCAGCAGTTCCCGGGGTCAGCCCCAGCATTTT. This encodes CASSSRGQPQHF.

The rearrangement uses TRBV5-1 and TRBJ2-7; 7 nucleotides line up with TRBD1. V dropped 4 bases and J dropped 3; count of bases not matched to a gene: 10. CDR1 is SGHRS and CDR2 is YFSETQ in the germline V gene. The CDR3 runs to 15 residues. The DNA of the CDR3 is TGCGCCAGCAGCCCGGCCGGCGACAGGGACTACGAGCAGTACTTC. Its protein is CASSPAGDRDYEQYF.

The chain links TRBV27 to TRBJ1-5; 8 nucleotides line up with TRBD1. V gave up 6 bases and J gave up 5 bases; unmatched junction bases: 9. The CDR3 runs to 15 residues. Germline V gene data show CDR1 as MNHEY and CDR2 as SMNVEV (reference sequence). DNA for the CDR3: TGTGCCAGCAGAGCCGGGACAGGCAACTATCAGCCCCAGCATTTT. It specifies CASRAGTGNYQPQHF.

The chain couples TRBV28 to TRBJ2-1; perhaps TRBD1 as D (6 bases). The CDR3 loop spans 13 amino acids. V lost 5 bases, J lost 2 bases, and 7 bases lay in between. Germline CDR1 is MDHEN and CDR2 is SYDVKM. The DNA for the CDR3 is TGTGCCAGCAGTAGGGGGACCTACAATGAGCAGTTCTTC. This gives the protein CASSRGTYNEQFF.

The rearrangement joins TRBV12-3 or TRBV12-4 to TRBJ1-2; D is ambiguous. Deletions cut 5 bases from V and 1 base from J, with 5 bases between. This CDR3 spans 12 amino acids. In DNA form, the CDR3 reads TGTGCCAGCAGTCTATATAACTATGGCTACACCTTC. This codes for CASSLYNYGYTF.

The chain combines TRBV7-3 with TRBJ1-2; 9 bases agree with TRBD1. CDR1 is SGHTA and CDR2 is FQGTGA in the germline V gene. J gave up 6 bases and V 5 bases, and 13 bases lay outside the gene matches. The CDR3 has 16 residues. The chain's CDR3 is CASSPGPGTGKHGYTF. Written as DNA, the CDR3 is TGTGCCAGCAGCCCAGGTCCCGGGACAGGGAAACATGGCTACACCTTC.

In its sample, this clone was seen a few times. Other nucleotide sequences from this sample produce the same CDR3. V usage is TRBV7-3 and J usage is TRBJ1-1, with a weak D call TRBD1 (5 bases). Trimming shortened V by 5 bases and J by 4 bases, and 14 bases separated the two germline ends. CDR1 and CDR2 (germline): SGHTA, FQGTGA. This CDR3 comprises 14 residues. The DNA of the CDR3 is TGTGCCAGCAGCCCCCGGGGGGGTACCACTGAAGCTTTCTTT. This encodes CASSPRGGTTEAFF.

The V gene is TRBV13, the J gene TRBJ2-1; 9 bases align to TRBD2. This CDR3 has 15 amino acids. CDR1 and CDR2 from the germline V gene are PRHDT and FYEKMQ (reference sequence). Trimming took 5 bases from V and 4 from J; bases not matched to a gene: 6. The CDR3 coding sequence is TGTGCCAGCAGCCCGCGGGGGGGCTCTTACAATGAGCAGTTCTTC. Residues: CASSPRGGSYNEQFF.

This clone was observed a few times. The rearrangement joins TRBV3-1 (or the pseudogene TRBV3-2) to TRBJ2-7, with D tentatively TRBD2 (6 bases). Trimming removed 0 bases at V and 3 bases at J, with 12 bases between. Germline loops: CDR1 LGHDT, CDR2 YNNKEL (reference sequence). This CDR3 has 15 residues. The CDR3 DNA reads TGTGCCAGCAGCCAAGAAGCGGGCGGTATCTACGAGCAGTACTTC. Protein: CASSQEAGGIYEQYF.

This sequence joins TRBV4-1 and TRBJ2-7; D possibly corresponds to TRBD2 (5 bases). Germline V gives CDR1 MGHRA, CDR2 YSYEKL. This CDR3 is 13 amino acids long. The V and J ends lost 3 bases and 3 bases respectively, with 9 bases between them. CDR3 protein: CASSHLRGYEQYF. The DNA of the CDR3 is TGCGCCAGCAGCCATCTTCGGGGCTACGAGCAGTACTTC.

This chain's CDR3 is CASSRQGTYTDTQYF. CDR3 DNA: TGTGCCAGCAGTCGACAGGGAACTTACACAGATACGCAGTATTTT. The genes are TRBV28 and TRBJ2-3; 7 nucleotides line up with TRBD1. V shed 5 bases and J 2 bases; nucleotides not matched to a gene: 7. This CDR3 has 15 amino acids. The germline CDR1 and CDR2 sequences are MDHEN and SYDVKM.

V usage is TRBV7-8 and J usage is TRBJ1-3; D gene unclear. Germline V gene data show CDR1 as SGHVS and CDR2 as FQNEAQ. Trimming left V 4 bases short and J 3 bases short, with 7 bases between. This CDR3 spans 13 amino acids. DNA of the CDR3: TGTGCCAGCAGCTCTCCCCTTGGAAACACCATATATTTT. The encoded protein is CASSSPLGNTIYF. Full variable domain (missing parts from reference TRBV7-8 and TRBJ1-3): GAGVSQSPRYKVAKRGQDVALRCDPISGHVSLFWYQQALGQGPEFLTYFQNEAQLDKSGLPSDRFFAERPEGSVSTLKIQRTQQEDSAVYLCASSSPLGNTIYFGEGSWLTVV.

The chain combines TRBV4-2 with TRBJ1-4, with a possible D match to TRBD1 (5 bases). Germline V gene data show CDR1 as LGHNA and CDR2 as YNFKEQ. Trimming removed 1 base at V and 8 bases at J, with 11 bases between. CDR3 length: 14 amino acids. The CDR3 nucleotides read TGTGCCAGCAGCCAAGGGGGCTCAGAAGAAAAACTGTTTTTT. Translation: CASSQGGSEEKLFF.